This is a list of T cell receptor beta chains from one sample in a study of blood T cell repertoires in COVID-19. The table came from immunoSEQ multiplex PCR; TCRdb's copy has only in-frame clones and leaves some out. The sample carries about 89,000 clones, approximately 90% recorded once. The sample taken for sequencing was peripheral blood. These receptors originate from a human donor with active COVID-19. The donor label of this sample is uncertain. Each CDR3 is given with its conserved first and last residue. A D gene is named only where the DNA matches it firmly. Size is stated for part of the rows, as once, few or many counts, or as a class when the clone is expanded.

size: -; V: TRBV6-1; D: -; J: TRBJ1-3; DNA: TGTGCCAGCAGTGAAGCGTCGAACAGCCCTGATGCCTCTGGAAACACCATATATTTT; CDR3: CASSEASNSPDASGNTIYF
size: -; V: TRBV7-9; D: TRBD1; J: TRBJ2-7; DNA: TGTGCCAGCAGCTTCGGGACAGGGTCCTACGAGCAGTACTTC; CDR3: CASSFGTGSYEQYF
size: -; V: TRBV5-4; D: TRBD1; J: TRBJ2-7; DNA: TGTGCCAGCAGCCGGGACAGGTTGGGGACCTACGAGCAGTACTTC; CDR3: CASSRDRLGTYEQYF
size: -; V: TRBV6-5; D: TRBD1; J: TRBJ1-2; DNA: TGTGCCAGCAGTCGCGGGACAGGGGAAAGCTACACCTTC; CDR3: CASSRGTGESYTF
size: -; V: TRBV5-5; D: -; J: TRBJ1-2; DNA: TGTGCCAGCAGCTTAGCCCGGGATGGCTACACCTTC; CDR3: CASSLARDGYTF
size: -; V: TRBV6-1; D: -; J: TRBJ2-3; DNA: TGTGCCAGCAGTGACACTCGCTCCACAGATACGCAGTATTTT; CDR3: CASSDTRSTDTQYF
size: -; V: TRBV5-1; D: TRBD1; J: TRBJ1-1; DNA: TGCGCCAGCAGCTGGTCTTCGGGACAGGGAGACACTGAAGCTTTCTTT; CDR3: CASSWSSGQGDTEAFF
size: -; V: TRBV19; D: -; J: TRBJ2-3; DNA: TGTGCCAGTAAGGGGGGGACATGGGTTGGAGATACGCAGTATTTT; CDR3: CASKGGTWVGDTQYF
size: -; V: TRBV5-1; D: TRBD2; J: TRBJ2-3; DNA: TGCGCCAGCAGCCCCCGGACTAGCGGGGGGTTCACAGATACGCAGTATTTT; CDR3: CASSPRTSGGFTDTQYF
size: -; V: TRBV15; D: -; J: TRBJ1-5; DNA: TGTGCCACCAGCAGAGACAGGGGCAGCAATCAGCCCCAGCATTTT; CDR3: CATSRDRGSNQPQHF
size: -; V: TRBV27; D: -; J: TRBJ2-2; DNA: TGTGCCAGCAGTCTCCTCCCATTGGCAGGCACCGGGGAGCTGTTTTTT; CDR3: CASSLLPLAGTGELFF
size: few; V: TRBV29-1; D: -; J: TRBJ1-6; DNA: TGCAGCGTTGATAGGCTTCGGGAGAGCTCCTATAATTCACCCCTCCACTTT; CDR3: CSVDRLRESSYNSPLHF
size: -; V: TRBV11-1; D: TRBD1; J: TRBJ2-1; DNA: TGTGCCAGCAGCTTATCGGGACAGGGACTTTGGTATGAGCAGTTCTTC; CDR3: CASSLSGQGLWYEQFF